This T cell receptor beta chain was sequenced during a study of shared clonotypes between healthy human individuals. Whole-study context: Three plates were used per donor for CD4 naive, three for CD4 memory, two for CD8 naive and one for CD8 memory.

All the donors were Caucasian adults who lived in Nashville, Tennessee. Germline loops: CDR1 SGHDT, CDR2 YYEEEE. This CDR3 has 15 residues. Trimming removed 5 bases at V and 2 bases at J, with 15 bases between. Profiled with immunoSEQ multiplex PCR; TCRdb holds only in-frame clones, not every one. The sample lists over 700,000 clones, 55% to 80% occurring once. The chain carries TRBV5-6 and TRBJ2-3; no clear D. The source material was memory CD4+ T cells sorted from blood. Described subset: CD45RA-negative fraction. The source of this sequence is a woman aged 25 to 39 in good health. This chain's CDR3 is CASRRGRTYTDTQYF. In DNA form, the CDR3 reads TGTGCCAGCAGACGCGGACGGACGTACACAGATACGCAGTATTTT.